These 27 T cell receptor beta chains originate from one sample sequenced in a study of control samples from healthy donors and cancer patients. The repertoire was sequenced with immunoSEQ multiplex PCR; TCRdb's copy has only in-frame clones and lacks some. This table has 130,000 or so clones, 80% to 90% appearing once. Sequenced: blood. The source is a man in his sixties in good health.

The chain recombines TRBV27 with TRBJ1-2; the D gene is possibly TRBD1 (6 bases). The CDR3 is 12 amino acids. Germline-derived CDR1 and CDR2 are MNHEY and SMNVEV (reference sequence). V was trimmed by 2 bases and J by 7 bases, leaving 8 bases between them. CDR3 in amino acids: CASSLGGSGYTF. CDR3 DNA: TGTGCCAGCAGTTTAGGGGGCAGTGGCTACACCTTC.

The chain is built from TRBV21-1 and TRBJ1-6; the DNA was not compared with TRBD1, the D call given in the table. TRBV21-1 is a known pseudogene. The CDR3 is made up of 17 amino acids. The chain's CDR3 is CASSSKSTGMGNSPLHF. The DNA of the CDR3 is TGTGCCAGCAGCTCAAAATCGACAGGTATGGGAAATTCACCCCTCCACTTT.

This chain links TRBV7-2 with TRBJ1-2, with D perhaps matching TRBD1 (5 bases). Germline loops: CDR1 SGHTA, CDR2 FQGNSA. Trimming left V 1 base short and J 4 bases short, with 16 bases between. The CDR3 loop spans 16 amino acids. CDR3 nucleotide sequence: TGTGCCAGCAGCTTAGGAAGAGGTGGGACGTCCTATGGCTACACCTTC. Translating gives CASSLGRGGTSYGYTF. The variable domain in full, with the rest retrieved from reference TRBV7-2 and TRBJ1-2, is GAGVSQSPSNKVTEKGKDVELRCDPISGHTALYWYRQSLGQGLEFLIYFQGNSAPDKSGLPSDRFSAERTGGSVSTLTIQRTQQEDSAVYLCASSLGRGGTSYGYTFGSGTRLTVV.

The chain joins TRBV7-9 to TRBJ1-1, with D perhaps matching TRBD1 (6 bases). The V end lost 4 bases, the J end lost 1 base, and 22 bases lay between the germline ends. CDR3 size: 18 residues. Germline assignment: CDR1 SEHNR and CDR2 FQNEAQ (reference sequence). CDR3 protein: CASSSRTASGVRNTEAFF. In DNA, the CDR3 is TGTGCCAGCAGCTCCCGGACAGCTTCAGGAGTGAGGAACACTGAAGCTTTCTTT.

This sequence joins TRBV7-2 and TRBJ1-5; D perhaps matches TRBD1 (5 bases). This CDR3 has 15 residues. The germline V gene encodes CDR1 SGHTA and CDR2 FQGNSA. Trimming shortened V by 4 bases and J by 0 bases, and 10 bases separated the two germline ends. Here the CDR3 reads CASSSQGYSNQPQHF. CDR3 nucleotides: TGTGCCAGCAGCTCGCAGGGATATAGCAATCAGCCCCAGCATTTT.

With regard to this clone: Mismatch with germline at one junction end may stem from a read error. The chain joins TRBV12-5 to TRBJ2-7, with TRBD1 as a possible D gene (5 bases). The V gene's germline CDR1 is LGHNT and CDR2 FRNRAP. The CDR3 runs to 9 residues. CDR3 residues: CQGIYEQYF. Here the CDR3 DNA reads TGCCAGGGTATCTACGAGCAGTACTTC. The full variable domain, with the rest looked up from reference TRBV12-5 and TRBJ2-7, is DARVTQTPRHKVTEMGQEVTMRCQPILGHNTVFWYRQTMMQGLELLAYFRNRAPLDDSGMPKDRFSAEMPDATLATLKIQPSEPRDSAVYFCQGIYEQYFGPGTRLTVT.

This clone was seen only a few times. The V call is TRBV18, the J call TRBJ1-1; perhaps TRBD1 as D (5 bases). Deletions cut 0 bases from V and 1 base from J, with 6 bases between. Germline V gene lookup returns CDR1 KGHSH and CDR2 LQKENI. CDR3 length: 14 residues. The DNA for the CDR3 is TGTGCCAGCTCACCACCCGGACAGAACACTGAAGCTTTCTTT. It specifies CASSPPGQNTEAFF.

The CDR3 spells CASSDLRLGAFF. As DNA, the CDR3 is TGTGCCAGCAGTGATTTGAGATTGGGAGCTTTCTTT. The chain has TRBV2 and TRBJ1-1; D is uncertain. Trimming stripped 3 bases from V and 10 bases from J, with 12 bases between. The CDR3 loop spans 12 amino acids. CDR1 is SNHLY, CDR2 FYNNEI, per germline.

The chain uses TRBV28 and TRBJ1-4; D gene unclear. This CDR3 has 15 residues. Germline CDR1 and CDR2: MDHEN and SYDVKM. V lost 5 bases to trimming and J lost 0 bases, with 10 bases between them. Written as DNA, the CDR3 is TGTGCCAGCAGTCCTCGGGGTACAACTAATGAAAAACTGTTTTTT. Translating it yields CASSPRGTTNEKLFF.

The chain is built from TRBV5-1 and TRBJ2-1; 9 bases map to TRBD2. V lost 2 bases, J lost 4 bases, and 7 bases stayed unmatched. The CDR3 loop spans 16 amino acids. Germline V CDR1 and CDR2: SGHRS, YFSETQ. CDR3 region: CASSLISGGNYNEQFF. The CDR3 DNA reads TGCGCCAGCAGCTTAATTAGCGGGGGAAATTACAATGAGCAGTTCTTC.

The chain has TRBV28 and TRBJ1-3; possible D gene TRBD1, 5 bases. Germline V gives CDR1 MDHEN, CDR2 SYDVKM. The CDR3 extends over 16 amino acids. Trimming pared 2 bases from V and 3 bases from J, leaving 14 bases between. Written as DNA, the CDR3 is TGTGCCAGCAGTTTAGCCAGGGTGTACTTTGGAAACACCATATATTTT. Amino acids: CASSLARVYFGNTIYF.

The CDR3 nucleotides are TGTGCCAGCAGCCATGACGGGTTGGGCAATCAGCCCCAGCATTTT. It yields the protein CASSHDGLGNQPQHF. The V and J genes are TRBV7-8 and TRBJ1-5; D is ambiguous. Between the trimmed V and J ends, which lost 5 bases and 2 bases, there was a span of 13 bases. The CDR3 is made up of 15 amino acids. The germline V gene encodes CDR1 SGHVS and CDR2 FQNEAQ.

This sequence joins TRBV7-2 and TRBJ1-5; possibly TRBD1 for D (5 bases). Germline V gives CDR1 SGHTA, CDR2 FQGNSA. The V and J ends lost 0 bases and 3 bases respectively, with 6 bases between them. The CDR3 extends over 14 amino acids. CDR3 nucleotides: TGTGCCAGCAGCTTAGCAGGGGACAATCAGCCCCAGCATTTT. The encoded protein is CASSLAGDNQPQHF.

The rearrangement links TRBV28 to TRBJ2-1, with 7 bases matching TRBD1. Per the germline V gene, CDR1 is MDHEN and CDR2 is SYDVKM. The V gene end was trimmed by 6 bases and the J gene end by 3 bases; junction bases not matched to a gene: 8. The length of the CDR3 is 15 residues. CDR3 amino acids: CASSSGQVGYNEQFF. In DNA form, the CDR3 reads TGTGCCAGCAGCTCAGGACAGGTTGGCTACAATGAGCAGTTCTTC.

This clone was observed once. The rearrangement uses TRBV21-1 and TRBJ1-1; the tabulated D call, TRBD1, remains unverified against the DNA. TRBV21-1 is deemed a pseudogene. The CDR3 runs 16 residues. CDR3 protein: CASSKGDRVLNTEAFF. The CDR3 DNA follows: TGTGCCAGCAGCAAAGGGGACAGGGTACTGAACACTGAAGCTTTCTTT.

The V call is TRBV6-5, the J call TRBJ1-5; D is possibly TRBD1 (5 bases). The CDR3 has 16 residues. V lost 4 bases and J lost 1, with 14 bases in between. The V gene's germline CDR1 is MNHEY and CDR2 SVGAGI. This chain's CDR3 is CASSSSQAISNQPQHF. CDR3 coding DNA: TGTGCCAGCAGTTCCTCACAGGCGATAAGCAATCAGCCCCAGCATTTT.

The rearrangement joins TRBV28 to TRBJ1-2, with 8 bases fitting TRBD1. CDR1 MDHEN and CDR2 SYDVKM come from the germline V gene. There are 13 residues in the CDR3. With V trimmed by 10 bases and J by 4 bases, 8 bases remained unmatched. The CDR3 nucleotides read TGTGCCATCCTACAGGGGGTCGGCTATGGCTACACCTTC. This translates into CAILQGVGYGYTF.

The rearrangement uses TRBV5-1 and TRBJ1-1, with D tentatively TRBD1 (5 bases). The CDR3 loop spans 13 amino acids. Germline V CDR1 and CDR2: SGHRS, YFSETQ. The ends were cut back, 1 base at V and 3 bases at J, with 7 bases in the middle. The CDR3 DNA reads TGCGCCAGCAGCTTGCGGGGGGACACTGAAGCTTTCTTT. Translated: CASSLRGDTEAFF.

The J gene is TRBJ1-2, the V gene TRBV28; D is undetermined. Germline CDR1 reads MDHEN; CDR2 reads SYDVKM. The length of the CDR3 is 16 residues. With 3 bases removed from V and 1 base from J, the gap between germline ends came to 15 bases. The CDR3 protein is CASSFRGWSGNYGYTF. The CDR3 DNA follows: TGTGCCAGCAGTTTCCGGGGATGGTCAGGTAACTATGGCTACACCTTC.

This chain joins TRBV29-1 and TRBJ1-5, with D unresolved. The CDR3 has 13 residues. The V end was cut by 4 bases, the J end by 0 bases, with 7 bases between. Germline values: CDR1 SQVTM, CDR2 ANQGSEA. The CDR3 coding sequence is TGCAGCGTTGGGCAGGTTAGCAATCAGCCCCAGCATTTT. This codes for CSVGQVSNQPQHF.

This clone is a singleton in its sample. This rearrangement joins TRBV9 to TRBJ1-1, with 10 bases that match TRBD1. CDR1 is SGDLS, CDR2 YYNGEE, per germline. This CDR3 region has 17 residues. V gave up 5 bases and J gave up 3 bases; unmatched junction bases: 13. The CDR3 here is CASRAGSGQGTHTEAFF. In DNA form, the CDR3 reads TGTGCCAGCAGAGCAGGTTCGGGACAGGGGACCCACACTGAAGCTTTCTTT.

CDR3 protein: CAAGTPKETQYF. The CDR3 region has the DNA TGTGCCGCCGGGACACCGAAAGAGACCCAGTACTTC. V usage is TRBV10-3 and J usage is TRBJ2-5; TRBD1 is a possible D gene (6 bases). Trimming took off 11 bases at V and 3 bases at J, with 13 bases between the two ends. The V gene's germline CDR1 is ENHRY and CDR2 SYGVKD. This CDR3 has 12 residues.

In nucleotides, the CDR3 is TGCGCCAGCAGCTTGGACGGTGGGAATGAAAAACTGTTTTTT. This gives the protein CASSLDGGNEKLFF. This sequence joins TRBV5-1 and TRBJ1-4; D ambiguous. This CDR3 is 14 amino acids long. The germline V gene has CDR1 SGHRS and CDR2 YFSETQ. The V and J ends lost 0 bases and 5 bases respectively, with 8 bases between them.

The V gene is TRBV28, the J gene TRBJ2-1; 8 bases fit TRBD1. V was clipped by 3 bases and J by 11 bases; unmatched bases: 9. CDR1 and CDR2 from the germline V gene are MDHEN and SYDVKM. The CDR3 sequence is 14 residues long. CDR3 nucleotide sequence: TGTGCCAGCAGTTTGCCAGGGGGCAGTAATAAGCAGTTCTTC. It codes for CASSLPGGSNKQFF. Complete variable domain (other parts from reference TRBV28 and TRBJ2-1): DVKVTQSSRYLVKRTGEKVFLECVQDMDHENMFWYRQDPGLGLRLIYFSYDVKMKEKGDIPEGYSVSREKKERFSLILESASTNQTSMYLCASSLPGGSNKQFFGPGTRLTVL.

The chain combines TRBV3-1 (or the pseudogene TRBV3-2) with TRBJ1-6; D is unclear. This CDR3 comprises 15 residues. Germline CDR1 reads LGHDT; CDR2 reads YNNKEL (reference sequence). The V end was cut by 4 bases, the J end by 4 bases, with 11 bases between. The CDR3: CASSPGPDYNSPLHF. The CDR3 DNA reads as TGTGCCAGCAGCCCTGGACCGGATTATAATTCACCCCTCCACTTT.

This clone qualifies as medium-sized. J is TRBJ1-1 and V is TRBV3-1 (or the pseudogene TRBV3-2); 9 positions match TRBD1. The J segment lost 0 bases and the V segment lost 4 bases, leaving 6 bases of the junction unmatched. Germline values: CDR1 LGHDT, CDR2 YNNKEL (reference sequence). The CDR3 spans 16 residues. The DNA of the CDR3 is TGTGCCAGCAGCCCACAGACAGGGGGAATGAACACTGAAGCTTTCTTT. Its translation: CASSPQTGGMNTEAFF.

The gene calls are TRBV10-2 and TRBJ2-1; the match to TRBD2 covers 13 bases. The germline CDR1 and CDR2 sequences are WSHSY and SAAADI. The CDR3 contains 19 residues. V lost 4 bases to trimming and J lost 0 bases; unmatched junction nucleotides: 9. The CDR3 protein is CASSGRLAGGESSYNEQFF. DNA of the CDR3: TGCGCCAGCAGTGGTAGACTAGCGGGGGGCGAGAGCTCCTACAATGAGCAGTTCTTC.